The 32 T cell receptor beta chains below come from one sample, sequenced in a study of blood T cell repertoires in COVID-19. Profiling relied on immunoSEQ multiplex PCR, and the TCRdb table lists in-frame clones only, not all of them. The data contain 150,000 or so clones, about four fifths of them singletons. Sequenced sample: peripheral blood. The receptor set was obtained from a man aged 35 to 55 who had recovered from COVID-19.

The rearrangement uses TRBV27 and TRBJ1-2; no firm D call. V was clipped by 2 bases and J by 8 bases, with 12 bases between them. Germline V CDR1 and CDR2: MNHEY, SMNVEV (reference sequence). The CDR3 length is 13 residues. The CDR3: CASSLGRKGGYTF. CDR3 bases: TGTGCCAGCAGTTTAGGGAGGAAGGGCGGCTACACCTTC.

The chain carries TRBV7-9 and TRBJ1-4, with TRBD1 matching 7 bases. CDR3 length: 13 residues. Germline V gives CDR1 SEHNR, CDR2 FQNEAQ (reference sequence). Trimming took 5 bases from V and 8 from J; bases not matched to a gene: 5. The CDR3 DNA follows: TGTGCCAGCAGCGCCCCGGACAGGGAAAAACTGTTTTTT. It translates to CASSAPDREKLFF.

This sequence joins TRBV10-3 and TRBJ2-2; D may be TRBD1 (6 bases). The CDR3 runs to 14 residues. The V and J ends lost 4 bases and 5 bases respectively, with 11 bases between them. Germline V gene data show CDR1 as ENHRY and CDR2 as SYGVKD. The CDR3 bases are TGTGCCATCAGTGCGTCGCAGGGGACCGGGGAGCTGTTTTTT. Translated: CAISASQGTGELFF.

The rearrangement links TRBV5-6 to TRBJ1-5, with D tentatively TRBD1 (6 bases). Germline V gene lookup returns CDR1 SGHDT and CDR2 YYEEEE. The CDR3 has 17 residues. V was trimmed by 0 bases and J by 7 bases, leaving 20 bases between them. CDR3 residues: CASSLAGTWVGEQPQHF. The CDR3 bases are TGTGCCAGCAGCTTGGCGGGGACATGGGTGGGAGAACAGCCCCAGCATTTT.

CDR3 nucleotide sequence: TGTGCCACCAGTCGCCGGGAGAATGAGCAGTTCTTC. The encoded protein is CATSRRENEQFF. The chain carries TRBV15 and TRBJ2-1, with a possible D match to TRBD2 (6 bases). The CDR3 covers 12 residues. Germline V gives CDR1 LNHNV, CDR2 YYDKDF (reference sequence). V was shortened by 6 bases and J by 7 bases, with 10 bases between the two germline ends.

V gene TRBV3-1 (or the pseudogene TRBV3-2) combines with J gene TRBJ2-2; D unclear. The CDR3 is 12 residues long. V lost 4 bases and J lost 8, with 8 bases in between. From germline, CDR1 is LGHDT and CDR2 YNNKEL (reference sequence). DNA for the CDR3: TGTGCCAGCAGCCTACTCTGGGGGGAGCTGTTTTTT. This codes for CASSLLWGELFF.

This clone showed up just a few times. Additional DNA sequences in this sample encode the identical CDR3. This chain uses TRBV7-2 with TRBJ2-7, with 8 bases matching TRBD1. The CDR3 contains 14 residues. Unmatched junction bases numbered 7, after V lost 5 bases and J lost 4 bases. Germline V gene sequence: CDR1 SGHTA, CDR2 FQGNSA. This CDR3 is CASSLGTGSYEQYF. The DNA of the CDR3 is TGTGCCAGCAGCCTAGGGACAGGATCATACGAGCAGTACTTC.

This clone was picked up a small number of times. J is TRBJ1-3 and V is TRBV2; a possible D gene is TRBD1 (6 bases). The CDR3 contains 15 residues. Deletions cut 7 bases from V and 4 bases from J, with 17 bases between. The germline gives CDR1 SNHLY, CDR2 FYNNEI. Here the CDR3 reads CASKNAQGLGNTIYF. The CDR3 DNA follows: TGTGCCAGCAAAAACGCCCAGGGGCTCGGAAACACCATATATTTT.

This clone appeared once. The chain joins TRBV5-4 to TRBJ1-1; D may be TRBD1 (6 bases). The V gene lost 0 bases and the J gene lost 1 base, with 10 bases spanning the gap. The CDR3 has 15 amino acids. Germline V CDR1 and CDR2: SGHNT, YYREEE (reference sequence). CDR3 residues: CASSLVDRSNTEAFF. The CDR3 bases are TGTGCCAGCAGCTTGGTCGACAGGTCGAACACTGAAGCTTTCTTT.

The chain links TRBV12-3 or TRBV12-4 to TRBJ2-5, with unresolved D. V lost 6 bases to trimming and J lost 1 base, with 6 bases between them. The CDR3 covers 12 residues. CDR3 region: CASRRSQETQYF. The CDR3 region has the DNA TGTGCCAGCAGGCGTTCCCAAGAGACCCAGTACTTC.

The chain employs TRBV7-9 and TRBJ1-3; D may be TRBD1 (6 bases). Germline CDR1 SEHNR, CDR2 FQNEAQ (reference sequence). Between the trimmed V and J ends, which lost 0 bases and 7 bases, there was a span of 13 bases. CDR3 length equals 15 residues. CDR3 coding DNA: TGTGCCAGCAGCTTAGCGGGGACACGGTGGAACACCATATATTTT. Its translation is CASSLAGTRWNTIYF.

This chain joins TRBV7-2 and TRBJ2-1; 8 nucleotides agree with TRBD2. Trimming at V came to 1 base and at J to 6 bases, leaving 14 bases not matched to a gene. The CDR3 length is 18 residues. CDR1 and CDR2 (germline): SGHTA, FQGNSA. The CDR3 region has the DNA TGTGCCAGCAGCTTAGAACTATTCGGGGGGGCATCGTCCAATGAGCAGTTCTTC. Translated: CASSLELFGGASSNEQFF.

The chain recombines TRBV19 with TRBJ1-3; D is unresolved. Trimming shortened V by 0 bases and J by 0 bases, and 15 bases separated the two germline ends. The CDR3 consists of 18 residues. Germline V gene data show CDR1 as LNHDA and CDR2 as SQIVND (reference sequence). The CDR3 nucleotides read TGTGCCAGTAGTATAGACCCAGGTCACTCATCCTCTGGAAACACCATATATTTT. This codes for CASSIDPGHSSSGNTIYF.

This chain uses TRBV2 with TRBJ2-5; 7 positions match TRBD2. CDR3 length: 11 residues. J gave up 5 bases and V 7 bases, and 1 base lay outside the gene matches. Germline-derived CDR1 and CDR2 are SNHLY and FYNNEI. The CDR3 region is CASTAGETQYF. CDR3 DNA sequence: TGTGCCAGCACAGCGGGGGAGACCCAGTACTTC.

This chain links TRBV7-6 with TRBJ1-1; 7 nucleotides align to TRBD1. The CDR3 length is 19 residues. Germline V lookup: CDR1 SGHVS, CDR2 FNYEAQ. Trimming removed 1 base from V and 3 bases from J; junction bases left unmatched: 17. The CDR3 loop is CASSLGPGQFSHLHTEAFF. CDR3 nucleotides: TGTGCCAGCAGCTTAGGGCCGGGACAGTTTTCCCATCTCCACACTGAAGCTTTCTTT.

This clone was recorded only once. The chain couples TRBV4-2 to TRBJ2-2; 8 positions agree with TRBD2. The ends lost 0 bases at V and 2 bases at J; junction bases unmatched: 8. The V gene's germline CDR1 is LGHNA and CDR2 YNFKEQ. The CDR3 runs to 18 residues. The CDR3 loop reads CASSQDPFSGGNTGELFF. CDR3 bases: TGTGCCAGCAGCCAAGATCCCTTCAGCGGGGGTAACACCGGGGAGCTGTTTTTT.

The chain is built from TRBV6-5 and TRBJ2-1, with D possibly matching TRBD1 (7 bases). Per the germline V gene, CDR1 is MNHEY and CDR2 is SVGAGI. V was cut by 10 bases and J by 8 bases, with 24 bases left in between. The CDR3 runs 15 residues. CDR3 loop: CATSTDRDGGDEQFF. The CDR3 nucleotides read TGTGCCACCTCAACAGACAGGGACGGAGGGGATGAGCAGTTCTTC.

V gene TRBV5-4 combines with J gene TRBJ1-1; TRBD1 might be the D (5 bases). The CDR3 sequence is 14 residues long. With 0 bases removed from V and 1 base from J, the gap between germline ends came to 7 bases. Germline V gene data show CDR1 as SGHNT and CDR2 as YYREEE (reference sequence). The CDR3 is CASSLAQGNTEAFF. The CDR3 nucleotides read TGTGCCAGCAGCTTGGCCCAGGGGAACACTGAAGCTTTCTTT.

This clone has just a few counts. The genes are TRBV10-3 and TRBJ1-5, with D hard to call. CDR1 and CDR2 (germline): ENHRY, SYGVKD. The CDR3 sequence is 16 residues long. Trimming removed 1 base from V and 4 bases from J, with 14 bases in between. CDR3 bases: TGTGCCATCAGTGAGTGGGGAGCGGATATGAATCAGCCCCAGCATTTT. It encodes CAISEWGADMNQPQHF.

This chain links TRBV6-2 or TRBV6-3 with TRBJ1-1; 9 nucleotides agree with TRBD1. The CDR3 length is 15 residues. The germline CDR1 and CDR2 sequences are MNHEY and SVGEGT. The V segment lost 2 bases and the J segment 4 bases; nucleotides outside the gene matches: 5. In nucleotides, the CDR3 is TGTGCCAGCAGTTACAGGGGACAGGGCGGCACTGAAGCTTTCTTT. This gives the protein CASSYRGQGGTEAFF.

The rearrangement joins TRBV18 to TRBJ1-1; D gene ambiguous. V lost 4 bases, J lost 5 bases, and 5 bases lay in between. The germline CDR1 and CDR2 sequences are KGHSH and LQKENI. The length of the CDR3 is 11 residues. In nucleotides, the CDR3 is TGTGCCAGCTCACTCCAGACTGAAGCTTTCTTT. It is translated as CASSLQTEAFF.

The V call is TRBV29-1, the J call TRBJ2-1, with 12 positions matching TRBD2. After removal of 7 bases from V and 9 bases from J, the junction contained 7 bases not matched to a gene. The CDR3 is 13 amino acids. Germline V gene lookup returns CDR1 SQVTM and CDR2 ANQGSEA. The CDR3 nucleotides read TGCAGCGGTACTAGCGGGGGGCCATTTGAGCAGTTCTTC. Translated: CSGTSGGPFEQFF.

The V and J genes are TRBV20-1 and TRBJ2-3; no firm D call. The germline gives CDR1 DFQATT, CDR2 SNEGSKA (reference sequence). V gave up 3 bases and J gave up 8 bases, with 9 bases separating them. The CDR3 consists of 11 residues. CDR3 in amino acids: CSARNSITQYF. The CDR3 DNA follows: TGCAGTGCTAGGAACTCCATTACGCAGTATTTT.

Concerning this clone itself: Distinct nucleotide sequences in the sample also encode this CDR3. The chain couples TRBV7-2 to TRBJ2-7, with 12 bases matching TRBD1. Germline V gives CDR1 SGHTA, CDR2 FQGNSA. The V and J ends lost 3 bases and 4 bases, in that order; junction bases with no gene match: 1. The CDR3 covers 14 residues. This chain's CDR3 is CASSLGQGAYEQYF. DNA of the CDR3: TGTGCCAGCAGCTTGGGACAGGGGGCATACGAGCAGTACTTC. The complete variable domain, with remaining parts taken from reference TRBV7-2 and TRBJ2-7, reads GAGVSQSPSNKVTEKGKDVELRCDPISGHTALYWYRQSLGQGLEFLIYFQGNSAPDKSGLPSDRFSAERTGGSVSTLTIQRTQQEDSAVYLCASSLGQGAYEQYFGPGTRLTVT.

About this clone itself: A read error may produce the germline difference seen at one junction end. The V call is TRBV14, the J call TRBJ2-5; TRBD2 matches 13 bases. The CDR3 is 15 amino acids. The germline V gene has CDR1 SGHDN and CDR2 FVKESK. The CDR3 loop is CASSEELAGGETQYF. CDR3 bases: TGTGCCAGCAGCGAAGAACTAGCGGGGGGGGAGACCCAGTACTTC.

The chain combines TRBV5-1 with TRBJ1-2; D is perhaps TRBD1 (5 bases). Germline V gene data show CDR1 as SGHRS and CDR2 as YFSETQ. The V end lost 0 bases, the J end lost 4 bases, and 10 bases lay between the germline ends. The CDR3 extends over 14 amino acids. This chain's CDR3 is CASSLDTGGYGYTF. CDR3 DNA: TGCGCCAGCAGCTTGGATACGGGGGGCTATGGCTACACCTTC.

The chain joins TRBV6-8 to TRBJ1-1, with TRBD1 matching over 7 bases. From germline, CDR1 is MNHGY and CDR2 SAAAGT. This CDR3 is built from 14 residues. V shed 5 bases and J 4 bases; nucleotides not matched to a gene: 7. The CDR3 nucleotides read TGTGCCAGCAGTCCGACAGGGAAGGGCACTGAAGCTTTCTTT. Residues: CASSPTGKGTEAFF.

The chain couples TRBV6-5 to TRBJ1-5; 9 nucleotides agree with TRBD1. The CDR3 covers 13 residues. The germline CDR1 and CDR2 sequences are MNHEY and SVGAGI. V lost 6 bases, J lost 7 bases, and 4 bases stayed unmatched. CDR3 in amino acids: CASRGQGGQPQHF. The CDR3 DNA reads TGTGCCAGCAGGGGACAGGGAGGACAGCCCCAGCATTTT.

Only a few counts were recorded for this clone. The rearrangement uses TRBV4-3 and TRBJ1-3; TRBD1 matches at 8 bases. The CDR3 length is 17 residues. Germline lookup yields CDR1 LGHNA and CDR2 YSLEER. Trimming cost V 2 bases and J 5 bases; bases outside gene matches: 11. The DNA of the CDR3 is TGCGCCAGCAGCCAATCCCCTTCGGACAGGGCGCGAAACACCATATATTTT. This translates into CASSQSPSDRARNTIYF.

CDR3 bases: TGTGCCAGCAGCTTAGGCAGGGCGAACACTGAAGCTTTCTTT. It is translated as CASSLGRANTEAFF. The chain joins TRBV7-2 to TRBJ1-1; weak D call: TRBD1 (5 bases). Trimming took 1 base from V and 1 from J, leaving 7 bases between them. CDR3 length: 14 residues. Germline V CDR1 and CDR2: SGHTA, FQGNSA.

The V call is TRBV7-9, the J call TRBJ2-5, with unresolved D. This CDR3 region has 14 residues. Germline CDR1 SEHNR, CDR2 FQNEAQ (reference sequence). The V and J ends lost 2 bases and 10 bases respectively, with 17 bases between them. The CDR3 is CASSLLPELLIQYF. For the CDR3, the DNA is TGTGCCAGCAGCTTATTGCCGGAGTTGTTAATCCAGTACTTC.

The chain employs TRBV28 and TRBJ1-6, with TRBD1 identical over 9 bases. Trimming took 6 bases from V and 10 from J; bases not matched to a gene: 13. CDR3 length equals 16 residues. Germline assignment: CDR1 MDHEN and CDR2 SYDVKM. CDR3 coding DNA: TGTGCCAGCAGGACCGGGACAGGGTCTTTTAGGTCACCCCTCCACTTT. Protein: CASRTGTGSFRSPLHF. The full variable domain, completed using reference TRBV28 and TRBJ1-6, is DVKVTQSSRYLVKRTGEKVFLECVQDMDHENMFWYRQDPGLGLRLIYFSYDVKMKEKGDIPEGYSVSREKKERFSLILESASTNQTSMYLCASRTGTGSFRSPLHFGNGTRLTVT.